The rows below give T cell receptor beta chains drawn from one sample of a study of shared clonotypes between healthy human individuals. Produced via immunoSEQ multiplex PCR; TCRdb's table is partial and in-frame only. Of 2 million to 2.5 million clones in the sample, 80% to 95% were seen once. Sequenced sample: naive CD4+ T cells from PBMCs. Receptors were obtained from a man aged 18 to 30 in good health. Some clones in this sample may be carry-over from other donors' samples. The CDR3 runs from the conserved cysteine through the conserved F or W. A D gene is named only where the DNA matches it firmly. Size values are once, few and many counts, or a class for expanded clones, and some rows have none.

d_call: TRBD2; clone_size: -; v_call: TRBV7-2; j_call: TRBJ2-7; cdr3_aa: CASSLVAGGSPYEQYF; cdr3_nt: TGTGCCAGCAGCTTAGTAGCGGGAGGGTCCCCCTACGAGCAGTACTTC
d_call: TRBD1; clone_size: -; v_call: TRBV2; j_call: TRBJ1-5; cdr3_aa: CASSLGQLNQPQHF; cdr3_nt: TGTGCCAGCAGTTTGGGACAGCTGAATCAGCCCCAGCATTTT
d_call: -; clone_size: -; v_call: TRBV5-1; j_call: TRBJ2-5; cdr3_aa: CASSSDLGPGETQYF; cdr3_nt: TGCGCCAGCAGCTCGGACCTGGGGCCCGGGGAGACCCAGTACTTC
d_call: -; clone_size: -; v_call: TRBV29-1; j_call: TRBJ2-7; cdr3_aa: CSVDMVPGTTYEQYF; cdr3_nt: TGCAGCGTTGATATGGTCCCCGGGACAACCTACGAGCAGTACTTC
d_call: -; clone_size: -; v_call: TRBV7-7; j_call: TRBJ1-3; cdr3_aa: CASSPSVGGNTIYF; cdr3_nt: TGTGCCAGCAGCCCGTCCGTGGGAGGAAACACCATATATTTT
d_call: -; clone_size: -; v_call: TRBV27; j_call: TRBJ2-2; cdr3_aa: CASTGRQQNTGELFF; cdr3_nt: TGTGCCAGCACGGGGCGGCAGCAGAACACCGGGGAGCTGTTTTTT
d_call: -; clone_size: -; v_call: TRBV19; j_call: TRBJ2-5; cdr3_aa: CASSIRSRGDKTQYF; cdr3_nt: TGTGCCAGTAGTATCCGGTCTAGGGGGGACAAGACCCAGTACTTC
d_call: -; clone_size: -; v_call: TRBV7-2; j_call: TRBJ2-5; cdr3_aa: CASSPRPTRETQYF; cdr3_nt: TGTGCCAGCAGCCCCCGCCCGACCCGGGAGACCCAGTACTTC
d_call: -; clone_size: -; v_call: TRBV10-3; j_call: TRBJ1-5; cdr3_aa: CAHRGSSNQPQHF; cdr3_nt: TGTGCCCACCGCGGTAGCAGCAATCAGCCCCAGCATTTT
d_call: TRBD1; clone_size: -; v_call: TRBV7-2; j_call: TRBJ2-5; cdr3_aa: CASSLGNDRGRETQYF; cdr3_nt: TGTGCCAGCAGCTTAGGGAATGACAGGGGGCGGGAGACCCAGTACTTC
d_call: -; clone_size: once; v_call: TRBV28; j_call: TRBJ1-2; cdr3_aa: CASSGERGGDYGYTF; cdr3_nt: TGTGCCAGCAGTGGCGAGAGGGGTGGCGACTATGGCTACACCTTC
d_call: TRBD1; clone_size: -; v_call: TRBV27; j_call: TRBJ2-7; cdr3_aa: CASSPGTGGHEQYF; cdr3_nt: TGTGCCAGCAGTCCCGGGACAGGGGGACACGAGCAGTACTTC
d_call: -; clone_size: once; v_call: TRBV19; j_call: TRBJ2-1; cdr3_aa: CASSPRTFYNEQFF; cdr3_nt: TGTGCCAGTAGTCCGAGGACTTTCTACAATGAGCAGTTCTTC
d_call: -; clone_size: -; v_call: TRBV4-1; j_call: TRBJ2-1; cdr3_aa: CASSLGGTTYNEQFF; cdr3_nt: TGCGCCAGCAGCCTGGGCGGGACGACATACAATGAGCAGTTCTTC
d_call: TRBD2; clone_size: -; v_call: TRBV2; j_call: TRBJ2-1; cdr3_aa: CASRTSGRFNEQFF; cdr3_nt: TGTGCCAGCAGGACTAGCGGGAGGTTCAATGAGCAGTTCTTC
d_call: -; clone_size: -; v_call: TRBV6-1; j_call: TRBJ1-2; cdr3_aa: CASSLPADDGYTF; cdr3_nt: TGTGCCAGCAGTCTCCCTGCAGATGATGGCTACACCTTC
d_call: -; clone_size: -; v_call: TRBV9; j_call: TRBJ1-4; cdr3_aa: CASSLGPGNEKLFF; cdr3_nt: TGTGCCAGCAGCCTGGGTCCCGGGAATGAAAAACTGTTTTTT